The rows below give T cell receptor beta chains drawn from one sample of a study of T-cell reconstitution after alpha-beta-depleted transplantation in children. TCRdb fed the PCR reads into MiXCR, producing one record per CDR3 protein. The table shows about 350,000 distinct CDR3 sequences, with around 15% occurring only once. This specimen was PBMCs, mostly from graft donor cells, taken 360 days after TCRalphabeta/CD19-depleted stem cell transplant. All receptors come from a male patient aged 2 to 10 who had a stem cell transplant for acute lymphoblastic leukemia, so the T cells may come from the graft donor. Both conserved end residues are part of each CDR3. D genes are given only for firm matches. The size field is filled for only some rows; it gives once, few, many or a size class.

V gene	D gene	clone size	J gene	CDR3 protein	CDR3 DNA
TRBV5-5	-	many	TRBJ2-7	CASSLGLGASSYEQYF	TGTGCCAGCAGCTTGGGACTCGGGGCGTCCTCCTACGAGCAGTACTTC
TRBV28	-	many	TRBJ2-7	CATQGSSYEQYF	TGTGCCACCCAGGGGAGTTCCTACGAGCAGTACTTC
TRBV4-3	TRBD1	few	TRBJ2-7	CASSHGTDRGHEQYF	TGCGCCAGCAGCCATGGGACTGACAGGGGGCACGAGCAGTACTTC
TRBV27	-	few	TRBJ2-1	CASSFVGNSYNEQFF	TGTGCCAGCAGTTTCGTCGGGAACTCCTACAATGAGCAGTTCTTC
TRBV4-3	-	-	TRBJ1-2	CASSQVVRGANGYTF	TGCGCCAGCAGCCAAGTGGTCCGGGGCGCAAATGGCTACACCTTC
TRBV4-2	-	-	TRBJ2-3	CASSQKWTGISAGGPEYF	TGTGCCAGCAGCCAAAAGTGGACAGGGATTTCGGCGGGAGGGCCTGAGTATTTT
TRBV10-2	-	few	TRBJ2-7	CASSVSGGAFYEQYF	TGCGCCAGCAGTGTATCGGGGGGCGCTTTCTACGAGCAGTACTTC
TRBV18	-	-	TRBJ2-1	CASSPQERQINEQFF	TGTGCCAGCTCACCACAGGAAAGGCAGATCAATGAGCAGTTCTTC
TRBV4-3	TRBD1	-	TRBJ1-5	CASSQDTGGNQPQHF	TGCGCCAGCAGCCAAGATACAGGGGGCAATCAGCCCCAGCATTTT
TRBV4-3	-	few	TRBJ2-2	CASSQDRVGPGELFF	TGCGCCAGCAGCCAAGATAGGGTGGGGCCCGGGGAGCTGTTTTTT
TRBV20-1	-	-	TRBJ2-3	CSARLYSDTQYF	TGCAGTGCTAGACTGTACTCAGATACGCAGTATTTT
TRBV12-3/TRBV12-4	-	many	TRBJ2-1	CASSPETRNNEQFF	TGTGCCAGCAGTCCCGAGACTAGAAACAATGAGCAGTTCTTC
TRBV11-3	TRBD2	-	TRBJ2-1	CASSPTSPLVNEQFF	TGTGCCAGCAGTCCGACTAGCCCCCTTGTGAATGAGCAGTTCTTC
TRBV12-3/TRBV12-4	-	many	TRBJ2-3	CASSLTFLALSTDTQYF	TGTGCCAGCAGTTTAACCTTCCTAGCACTTTCCACAGATACGCAGTATTTT
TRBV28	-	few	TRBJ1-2	CASSPRGSGQGRGYGYTF	TGTGCCAGCAGTCCCCGCGGATCGGGGCAGGGAAGGGGCTATGGCTACACCTTC
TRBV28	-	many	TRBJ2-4	CASAREGMAKNIQYF	TGTGCCAGCGCCCGTGAGGGTATGGCCAAAAACATTCAGTACTTC
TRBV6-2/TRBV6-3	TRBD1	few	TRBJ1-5	CASTIRGLSPQHF	TGTGCCAGCACGATTAGGGGGCTCAGCCCCCAGCATTTT
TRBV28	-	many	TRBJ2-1	CASIGEAYNEQFF	TGTGCCAGCATAGGGGAAGCCTACAATGAGCAGTTCTTC
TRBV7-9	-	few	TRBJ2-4	CASSSDRVTGNIQYF	TGTGCCAGCAGCTCCGACAGAGTAACAGGCAACATTCAGTACTTC
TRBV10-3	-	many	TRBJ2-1	CAISESVQNEQFF	TGTGCCATCAGTGAGTCGGTACAGAATGAGCAGTTCTTC
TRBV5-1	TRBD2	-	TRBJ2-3	CASSLAGGRITDTQYF	TGCGCCAGCAGCTTGGCCGGCGGGAGAATAACAGATACGCAGTATTTT
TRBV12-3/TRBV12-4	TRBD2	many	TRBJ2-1	CASSLREGRVDEQFF	TGTGCCAGCAGTTTGCGGGAGGGCCGAGTCGATGAGCAGTTCTTC
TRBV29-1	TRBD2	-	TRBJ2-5	CSARQTSGEGMTQYF	TGCAGCGCTCGCCAGACTAGCGGGGAAGGGATGACCCAGTACTTC
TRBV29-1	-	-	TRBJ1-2	CSVEPVSGYGYTF	TGCAGCGTTGAGCCAGTGTCGGGCTATGGCTACACCTTC
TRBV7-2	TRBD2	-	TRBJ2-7	CASSLVTSGRYEQYF	TGTGCCAGCAGCTTAGTGACTAGCGGACGCTACGAGCAGTACTTC
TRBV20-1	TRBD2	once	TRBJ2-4	CSAPRAGVWENIQYF	TGCAGTGCCCCTCGGGCGGGAGTTTGGGAAAACATTCAGTACTTC
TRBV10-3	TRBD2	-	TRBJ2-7	CASRGVAGALEQYF	TGTGCCTCCCGCGGCGTAGCGGGAGCTCTCGAGCAGTACTTC
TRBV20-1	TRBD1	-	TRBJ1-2	CSAFPPGQGHYGYTF	TGCAGTGCTTTTCCCCCGGGACAGGGTCACTATGGCTACACCTTC
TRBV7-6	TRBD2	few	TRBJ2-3	CASSSMTSGSTDTQYF	TGTGCCAGCAGCTCAATGACTAGCGGGTCCACAGATACGCAGTATTTT
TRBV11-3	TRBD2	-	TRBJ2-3	CASSLGIRLAGTTDTQYF	TGTGCCAGCAGCTTAGGGATCAGACTAGCGGGAACCACAGATACGCAGTATTTT
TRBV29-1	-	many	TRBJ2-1	CSVEPETSLYINEQFF	TGCAGCGTTGAACCAGAGACTAGTCTTTACATCAATGAGCAGTTCTTC